A single T cell receptor (beta chain) is shown here with its context. The data belong to a study of shared clonotypes between healthy human individuals. The CDR3 consists of 13 residues. Method: immunoSEQ multiplex PCR; TCRdb's copy keeps in-frame clones and lacks some. The sample holds over a million clones, approximately 72% seen once. The chain recombines TRBV1 with TRBJ1-2. TRBV1 is an annotated pseudogene. The sequenced material came from memory CD4+ T cells sorted from blood. Noted subset: CD45RA-negative fraction. This sequence was found in a man aged 18 to 29 in good health. CDR3 sequence: CTSRTGGGYGYTF. As DNA, the CDR3 is TGCACCAGCCGGACGGGGGGCGGCTATGGCTACACCTTC.